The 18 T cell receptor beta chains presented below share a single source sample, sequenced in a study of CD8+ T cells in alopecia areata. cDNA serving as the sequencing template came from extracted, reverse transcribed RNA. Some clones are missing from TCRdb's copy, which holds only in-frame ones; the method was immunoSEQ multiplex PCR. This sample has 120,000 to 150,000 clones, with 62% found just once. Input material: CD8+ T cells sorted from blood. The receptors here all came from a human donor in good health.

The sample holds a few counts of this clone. The CDR3 DNA sequence: TGCAGCGTTGCTACAGGCAACTATGGCTACACCTTC. Translation: CSVATGNYGYTF. V usage is TRBV29-1 and J usage is TRBJ1-2, with a possible D match to TRBD1 (5 bases). This CDR3 is built from 12 residues. The V gene's germline CDR1 is SQVTM and CDR2 ANQGSEA. The ends were cut back, 4 bases at V and 2 bases at J, with 8 bases in the middle.

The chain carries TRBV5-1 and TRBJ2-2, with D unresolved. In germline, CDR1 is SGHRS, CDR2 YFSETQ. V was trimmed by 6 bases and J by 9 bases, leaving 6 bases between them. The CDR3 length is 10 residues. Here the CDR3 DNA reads TGCGCCAGCACTGCGCGGGAGCTGTTTTTT. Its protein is CASTARELFF.

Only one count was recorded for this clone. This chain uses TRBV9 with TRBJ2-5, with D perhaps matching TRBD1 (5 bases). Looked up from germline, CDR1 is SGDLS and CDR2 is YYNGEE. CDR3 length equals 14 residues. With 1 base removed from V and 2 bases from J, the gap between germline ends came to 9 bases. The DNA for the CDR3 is TGTGCCAGCAGCGTATCTAGGGGACAAGAGACCCAGTACTTC. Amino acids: CASSVSRGQETQYF.

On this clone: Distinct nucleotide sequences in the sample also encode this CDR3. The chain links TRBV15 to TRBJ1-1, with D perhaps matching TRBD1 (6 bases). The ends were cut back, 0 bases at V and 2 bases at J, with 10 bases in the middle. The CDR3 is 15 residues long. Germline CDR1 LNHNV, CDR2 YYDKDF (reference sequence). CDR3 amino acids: CATSRDRGLNTEAFF. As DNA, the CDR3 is TGTGCCACCAGCAGAGACAGGGGATTAAACACTGAAGCTTTCTTT.

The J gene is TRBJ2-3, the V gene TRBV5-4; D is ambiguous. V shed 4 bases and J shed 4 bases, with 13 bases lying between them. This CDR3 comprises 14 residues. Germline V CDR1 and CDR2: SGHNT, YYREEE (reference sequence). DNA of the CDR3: TGTGCCAGCAGCAAGACGTGGATGGCAGATACGCAGTATTTT. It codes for CASSKTWMADTQYF.

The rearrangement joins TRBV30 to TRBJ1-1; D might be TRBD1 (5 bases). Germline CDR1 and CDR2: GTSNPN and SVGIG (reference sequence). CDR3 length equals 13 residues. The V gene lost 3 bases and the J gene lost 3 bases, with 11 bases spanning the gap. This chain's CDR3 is CAWSPPGYTEAFF. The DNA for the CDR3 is TGTGCCTGGAGCCCCCCAGGGTACACTGAAGCTTTCTTT.

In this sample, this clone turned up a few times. The CDR3 spells CSVSRKTSGIRNEQFF. The CDR3 DNA sequence: TGCAGCGTTTCCCGAAAGACTAGCGGGATTCGCAATGAGCAGTTCTTC. The chain is built from TRBV29-1 and TRBJ2-1, with 11 bases aligning to TRBD2. Germline lookup yields CDR1 SQVTM and CDR2 ANQGSEA. The CDR3 runs 16 residues. V gave up 5 bases and J gave up 6 bases; unmatched junction bases: 12.

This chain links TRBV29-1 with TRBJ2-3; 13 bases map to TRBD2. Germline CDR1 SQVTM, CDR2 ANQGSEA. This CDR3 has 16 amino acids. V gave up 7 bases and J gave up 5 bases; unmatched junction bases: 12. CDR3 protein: CSADPVLAGGVDTQYF. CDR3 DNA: TGCAGCGCCGACCCCGTACTAGCGGGAGGGGTAGATACGCAGTATTTT.

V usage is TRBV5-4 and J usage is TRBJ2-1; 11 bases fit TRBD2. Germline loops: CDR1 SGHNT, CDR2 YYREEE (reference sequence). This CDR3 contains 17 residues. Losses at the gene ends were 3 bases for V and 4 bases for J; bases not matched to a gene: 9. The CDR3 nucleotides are TGTGCCAGCAGCTATCTTCCGGGACTAGCGGATTACAATGAGCAGTTCTTC. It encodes CASSYLPGLADYNEQFF.

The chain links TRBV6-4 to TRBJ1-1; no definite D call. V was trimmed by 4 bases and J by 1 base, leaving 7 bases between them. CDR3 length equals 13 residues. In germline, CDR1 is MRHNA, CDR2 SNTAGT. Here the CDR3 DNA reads TGTGCCAGCAGTGCCGGGTCGAACACTGAAGCTTTCTTT. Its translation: CASSAGSNTEAFF.

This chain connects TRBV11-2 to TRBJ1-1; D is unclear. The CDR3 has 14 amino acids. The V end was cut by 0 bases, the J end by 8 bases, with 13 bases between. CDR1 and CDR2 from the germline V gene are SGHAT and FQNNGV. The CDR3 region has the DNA TGTGCCAGCAGCTTAGATCCCCGGACCATCGAAGCTTTCTTT. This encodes CASSLDPRTIEAFF.

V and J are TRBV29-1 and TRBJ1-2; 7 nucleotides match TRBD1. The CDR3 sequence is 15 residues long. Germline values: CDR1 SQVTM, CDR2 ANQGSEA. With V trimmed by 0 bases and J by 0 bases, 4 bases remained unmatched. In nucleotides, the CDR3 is TGCAGCGTTGAAGATTGGCAGGGGGCTAACTATGGCTACACCTTC. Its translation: CSVEDWQGANYGYTF.

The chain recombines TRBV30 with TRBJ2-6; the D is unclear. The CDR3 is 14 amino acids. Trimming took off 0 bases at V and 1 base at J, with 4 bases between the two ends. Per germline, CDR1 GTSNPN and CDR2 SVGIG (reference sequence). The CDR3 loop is CAWSVGSGANVLTF. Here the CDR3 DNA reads TGTGCCTGGAGTGTTGGTTCTGGGGCCAACGTCCTGACTTTC.

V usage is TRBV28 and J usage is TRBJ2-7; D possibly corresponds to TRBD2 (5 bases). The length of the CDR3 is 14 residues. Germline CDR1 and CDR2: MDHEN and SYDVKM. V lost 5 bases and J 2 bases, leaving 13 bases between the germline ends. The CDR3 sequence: CASSPRTGAYEQYF. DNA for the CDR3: TGTGCCAGCAGTCCTCGGACTGGAGCCTACGAGCAGTACTTC.

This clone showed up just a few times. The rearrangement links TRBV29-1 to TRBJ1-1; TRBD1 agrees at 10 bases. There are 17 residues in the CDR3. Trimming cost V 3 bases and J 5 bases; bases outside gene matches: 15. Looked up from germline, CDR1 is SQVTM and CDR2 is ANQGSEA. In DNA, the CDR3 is TGCAGCGTTGACGGGCGAAGGACCGGGACAGGGGAGACTGAAGCTTTCTTT. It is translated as CSVDGRRTGTGETEAFF.

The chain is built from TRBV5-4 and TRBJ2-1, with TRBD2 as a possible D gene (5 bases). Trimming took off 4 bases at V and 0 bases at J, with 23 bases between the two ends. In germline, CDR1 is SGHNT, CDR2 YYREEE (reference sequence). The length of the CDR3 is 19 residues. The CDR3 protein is CASSQLGTTDLHSYNEQFF. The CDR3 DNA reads TGTGCCAGCAGCCAGTTGGGCACCACGGACTTGCACTCCTACAATGAGCAGTTCTTC.

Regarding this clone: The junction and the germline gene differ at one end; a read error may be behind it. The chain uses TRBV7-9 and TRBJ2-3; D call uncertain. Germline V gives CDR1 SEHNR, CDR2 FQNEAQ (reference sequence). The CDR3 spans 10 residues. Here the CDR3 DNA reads TGTGCCAGCAGCTTAAAGTGGTCAGATTTT. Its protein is CASSLKWSDF. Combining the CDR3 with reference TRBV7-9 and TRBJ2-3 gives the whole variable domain DTGVSQNPRHKITKRGQNVTFRCDPISEHNRLYWYRQTLGQGPEFLTYFQNEAQLEKSRLLSDRFSAERPKGSFSTLEIQRTEQGDSAMYLCASSLKWSDFGPGTRLTVL.

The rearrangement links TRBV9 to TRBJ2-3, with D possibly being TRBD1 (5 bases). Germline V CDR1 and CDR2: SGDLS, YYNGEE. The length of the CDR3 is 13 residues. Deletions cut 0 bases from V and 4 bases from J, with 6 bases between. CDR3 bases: TGTGCCAGCAGCGTAGGGGGCTCAGATACGCAGTATTTT. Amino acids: CASSVGGSDTQYF.